This TCR beta chain is from a study of cytomegalovirus exposure and HLA in healthy donors. At the level of the study: Early released data had roughly 81 million unique TCRs, all coming from HLA-typed donors. Study-level points and caveats: Investigators reported 164 TCR beta chains as tied to cytomegalovirus. The productive fraction for most TCR beta V segments was about 87% or about 30% in an earlier analysis. Immune exposure was documented only through CMV serostatus.

Primers included in the PCR were 60 Vbeta and 13 Jbeta primers. Using immunoSEQ multiplex PCR, the repertoire was profiled, and TCRdb retains in-frame clones only, with some absent. Of 150,000 or so clones listed, 65% to 80% are singletons. This clone was found once. Antigen specificity is unknown. With 5 bases clipped from V and 9 bases from J, the junction kept 9 bases outside the gene matches. The CDR3 has 14 residues. The germline V gene has CDR1 SGHTA and CDR2 FQGNSA. The receptor comes from a man aged 35 to 55 in good health and CMV-seropositive. J is TRBJ2-5 and V is TRBV7-2, with 10 nucleotides matching TRBD2. The sequenced sample was PBMCs. The CDR3 protein is CASSPGTSVFPQYF. The CDR3 bases are TGTGCCAGCAGCCCAGGGACTAGCGTCTTCCCCCAGTACTTC. The complete variable domain, with remaining parts taken from reference TRBV7-2 and TRBJ2-5, reads GAGVSQSPSNKVTEKGKDVELRCDPISGHTALYWYRQSLGQGLEFLIYFQGNSAPDKSGLPSDRFSAERTGGSVSTLTIQRTQQEDSAVYLCASSPGTSVFPQYFGPGTRLLVL.